Here is one T cell receptor beta chain with its context. Its antigen remains unknown. TCRbeta library construction was performed incorporating unique molecular identifiers. TCRdb re-called the PCR reads through MiXCR, storing one row per CDR3 protein. Of fewer than 700,000 distinct CDR3 sequences in the sample, over 10% were seen once. The data are from a study of T-cell reconstitution after alpha-beta-depleted transplantation in children. Study-wide results and limits: Surviving recipient cells, namely T cells and thymic progenitors, were the source of high day-60 TCRbeta diversity in some patients.

CDR3 size: 13 residues. Per germline, CDR1 SQVTM and CDR2 ANQGSEA. Trimming removed 6 bases at V and 3 bases at J, with 14 bases between. The chain joins TRBV29-1 to TRBJ1-2, with D possibly matching TRBD1 (6 bases). The clonotype comes from a male patient between 5 and 17 years old who had a stem cell transplant for acute myeloid leukemia, so the T cells may come from the graft donor. Sequencing used PBMCs, mostly from graft donor cells, obtained 360 days after TCRalphabeta/CD19-depleted stem cell transplant. The chain's CDR3 is CSVYRAGYYGYTF. CDR3 DNA sequence: TGCAGCGTATACAGGGCGGGATACTATGGCTACACCTTC.